This entry describes one T cell receptor (beta chain). The CDR3 spans 13 residues. From its re-call of the 5' RACE reads, TCRdb lists each CDR3 protein once, without DNA. Listed are around 100,000 distinct CDR3 sequences; around 20% falls within the top ten. This specimen comes from a study of T cells expressing NK-cell markers. The sample consisted of blood T cells: a sorted CD56 or NKG2C T cell subset, CD4+ or CD8+ T cells, or bulk PBMC T cells (not recorded which). This chain uses TRBV12-3 or TRBV12-4 with TRBJ1-1; TCRdb proposes TRBD1, but this gene call is untestable without DNA. This TCR came from a woman between 18 and 75 years old in good health. The CDR3: CASLTGLNTEAFF.